These 26 T cell receptor beta chains share one sample of origin, sequenced in a study of shared clonotypes between healthy human individuals. Here immunoSEQ multiplex PCR was the method, and the copy in TCRdb shows in-frame clones only, minus some. This table has about 2 million clones, 85% to 95% appearing once. Sequences were obtained from naive CD4+ T cells sorted from blood. Subset here: CD45RA+ positively selected. The receptors were gathered from a man younger than 35 in good health.

This chain joins TRBV27 and TRBJ2-1; D is unclear. This CDR3 is built from 12 residues. CDR1 and CDR2 (germline): MNHEY, SMNVEV (reference sequence). V shed 6 bases and J shed 15 bases, with 18 bases lying between them. As DNA, the CDR3 is TGTGCCAGCAGCCCATTTTTAGGTGTGGGGTTCTTC. Translating gives CASSPFLGVGFF.

The chain is built from TRBV11-2 and TRBJ2-3, with 9 bases that match TRBD2. Germline V gene data show CDR1 as SGHAT and CDR2 as FQNNGV. This CDR3 is 16 amino acids long. Trimming at V came to 1 base and at J to 2 bases, leaving 4 bases not matched to a gene. CDR3 amino acids: CASSLGSGGFTDTQYF. The CDR3 DNA follows: TGTGCCAGCAGCTTAGGGAGCGGGGGGTTCACAGATACGCAGTATTTT.

The rearrangement links TRBV9 to TRBJ2-1, with D maybe TRBD2 (6 bases). Looked up from germline, CDR1 is SGDLS and CDR2 is YYNGEE. CDR3 size: 15 residues. The V end lost 4 bases, the J end lost 3 bases, and 14 bases lay between the germline ends. In DNA form, the CDR3 reads TGTGCCAGCAGCCCGACCGGGACTGACTACAATGAGCAGTTCTTC. Residues: CASSPTGTDYNEQFF.

The rearrangement joins TRBV6-6 to TRBJ1-1; no clear D gene. The CDR3 covers 15 residues. Trimming took off 5 bases at V and 2 bases at J, with 15 bases between the two ends. From germline, CDR1 is MNHNY and CDR2 SVGAGI (reference sequence). The CDR3 DNA reads as TGTGCCAGCAGTGGACTCTCACTTCCAAACACTGAAGCTTTCTTT. Encoded protein: CASSGLSLPNTEAFF.

The chain joins TRBV5-1 to TRBJ2-7, with 12 bases lining up with TRBD2. The CDR3 extends over 16 amino acids. Germline CDR1 and CDR2: SGHRS and YFSETQ. The V and J ends lost 0 bases and 5 bases, in that order; junction bases with no gene match: 6. CDR3 protein: CASSLGSASGRDEQYF. For the CDR3, the DNA is TGCGCCAGCAGCTTGGGATCGGCTAGCGGGAGGGACGAGCAGTACTTC.

J is TRBJ2-7 and V is TRBV7-2; no clear D gene. V was cut by 2 bases and J by 5 bases, with 10 bases left in between. The CDR3 totals 13 residues. Germline V gene lookup returns CDR1 SGHTA and CDR2 FQGNSA. The CDR3 coding sequence is TGTGCCAGCAGCTTAAGGATTAGGAACGAGCAGTACTTC. Its protein product is CASSLRIRNEQYF.

CDR3 bases: TGTGCCAGCAGGGAGGGGACAGCGGAAAACATTCAGTACTTC. Translating gives CASREGTAENIQYF. J is TRBJ2-4 and V is TRBV2; TRBD1 might be the D (7 bases). V dropped 6 bases and J dropped 5 bases, with 14 bases sitting between them. CDR1 SNHLY and CDR2 FYNNEI come from the germline V gene. The CDR3 runs to 14 residues.

This chain joins TRBV4-3 and TRBJ1-2, with 9 positions matching TRBD1. The germline CDR1 and CDR2 sequences are LGHNA and YSLEER. The V gene end was trimmed by 0 bases and the J gene end by 8 bases; junction bases not matched to a gene: 1. The CDR3 loop spans 13 amino acids. CDR3 in amino acids: CASSQEGTGGYTF. In nucleotides, the CDR3 is TGCGCCAGCAGCCAAGAAGGGACAGGGGGCTACACCTTC.

The chain is built from TRBV5-4 and TRBJ2-1; D is perhaps TRBD2 (5 bases). This CDR3 comprises 15 residues. Looked up from germline, CDR1 is SGHNT and CDR2 is YYREEE (reference sequence). Trimming stripped 0 bases from V and 9 bases from J, with 16 bases between. The CDR3 DNA is TGTGCCAGCAGCTTGGCCGGGGTTCAAGAACGTGAGCAGTTCTTC. It encodes CASSLAGVQEREQFF. The entire variable domain, with the rest obtained from reference TRBV5-4 and TRBJ2-1, is as follows: ETGVTQSPTHLIKTRGQQVTLRCSSQSGHNTVSWYQQALGQGPQFIFQYYREEENGRGNFPPRFSGLQFPNYSSELNVNALELDDSALYLCASSLAGVQEREQFFGPGTRLTVL.

This clone showed up just once. The CDR3 DNA follows: TGTGCCACCGACCCCCAGGGGGCAACAGATACGCAGTATTTT. It codes for CATDPQGATDTQYF. The chain couples TRBV10-3 to TRBJ2-3; 8 bases line up with TRBD1. This CDR3 spans 14 amino acids. Germline CDR1 and CDR2: ENHRY and SYGVKD. V trimming: 10 bases; J trimming: 3 bases; junction bases outside the gene matches: 9.

V gene TRBV2 combines with J gene TRBJ2-2, with 7 bases lining up with TRBD1. Germline values: CDR1 SNHLY, CDR2 FYNNEI. J gave up 2 bases and V 7 bases, and 19 bases lay outside the gene matches. CDR3 length equals 19 residues. The CDR3 protein is CASIEKLRRQGGNTGELFF. The DNA for the CDR3 is TGTGCCAGCATCGAAAAGCTCCGGAGACAGGGTGGAAACACCGGGGAGCTGTTTTTT.

The CDR3: CAWSPPTGADTQYF. In nucleotides, the CDR3 is TGTGCCTGGAGTCCCCCGACAGGGGCAGATACGCAGTATTTT. The chain joins TRBV30 to TRBJ2-3; 8 bases match TRBD1. Losses at the gene ends were 2 bases for V and 4 bases for J; bases not matched to a gene: 5. From germline, CDR1 is GTSNPN and CDR2 SVGIG (reference sequence). The CDR3 length is 14 residues.

V is TRBV30 and J is TRBJ1-1; D uncertain. Germline V gene lookup returns CDR1 GTSNPN and CDR2 SVGIG (reference sequence). Between the trimmed V and J ends, which lost 6 bases and 4 bases, there was a span of 12 bases. The CDR3 totals 12 residues. CDR3 protein: CACVHGITEAFF. The CDR3 region has the DNA TGTGCCTGCGTCCACGGGATCACTGAAGCTTTCTTT.

The chain has TRBV5-1 and TRBJ2-2; 10 bases are a match to TRBD2. Germline V gene sequence: CDR1 SGHRS, CDR2 YFSETQ. Trimming at V came to 4 bases and at J to 4 bases, leaving 4 bases not matched to a gene. The CDR3 contains 15 residues. The DNA of the CDR3 is TGCGCCAGCAGCATAGCGGGAGGCGGCACCGGGGAGCTGTTTTTT. Amino acids: CASSIAGGGTGELFF.

The chain couples TRBV12-5 to TRBJ2-7, with D tentatively TRBD2 (5 bases). This CDR3 spans 13 amino acids. The germline V gene encodes CDR1 LGHNT and CDR2 FRNRAP. V lost 7 bases to trimming and J lost 5 bases, with 15 bases between them. The CDR3 nucleotides read TGTGCTAGTGATCTCGGGGTAGGTAACGAGCAGTACTTC. Amino acids: CASDLGVGNEQYF.

The rearrangement uses TRBV30 and TRBJ1-4; tentatively, D is TRBD1 (6 bases). Germline V CDR1 and CDR2: GTSNPN, SVGIG (reference sequence). The CDR3 has 16 residues. V gave up 4 bases and J gave up 1 base, with 16 bases separating them. The DNA of the CDR3 is TGTGCCTGGAATTTAGGGGGGCATGAAACTAATGAAAAACTGTTTTTT. It specifies CAWNLGGHETNEKLFF.

V gene TRBV7-2 combines with J gene TRBJ2-3; 12 nucleotides match TRBD2. The V gene's germline CDR1 is SGHTA and CDR2 FQGNSA. CDR3 length equals 15 residues. J was trimmed by 1 base and V by 5 bases; bases with no gene match: 1. In DNA, the CDR3 is TGTGCCAGCAGCCCTAGCGGGAGGGGCACAGATACGCAGTATTTT. Protein sequence: CASSPSGRGTDTQYF.

The rearrangement links TRBV7-6 to TRBJ2-1; 12 positions agree with TRBD2. CDR3 length equals 17 residues. Germline CDR1 reads SGHVS; CDR2 reads FNYEAQ. The V and J ends lost 5 bases and 5 bases, in that order; junction bases with no gene match: 10. DNA of the CDR3: TGTGCCAGCAGCGGACTAGCGGGAACCTTCGAGGACAATGAGCAGTTCTTC. Its protein is CASSGLAGTFEDNEQFF.

The chain combines TRBV11-2 with TRBJ2-3; tentatively, D is TRBD1 (5 bases). The CDR3 length is 16 residues. In germline, CDR1 is SGHAT, CDR2 FQNNGV. Trimming took off 0 bases at V and 0 bases at J, with 10 bases between the two ends. CDR3 coding DNA: TGTGCCAGCAGCTTAGATGGTGGGGCTAGCACAGATACGCAGTATTTT. It translates to CASSLDGGASTDTQYF.

The chain combines TRBV7-9 with TRBJ2-3, with D unresolved. V was clipped by 2 bases and J by 1 base, with 10 bases between them. The length of the CDR3 is 15 residues. CDR1 and CDR2 from the germline V gene are SEHNR and FQNEAQ (reference sequence). The DNA of the CDR3 is TGTGCCAGCAGCTTATCGGACCCCGGCACAGATACGCAGTATTTT. Protein product: CASSLSDPGTDTQYF.

This rearrangement joins TRBV29-1 to TRBJ2-7, with a weak D call TRBD1 (5 bases). The germline V gene encodes CDR1 SQVTM and CDR2 ANQGSEA. This CDR3 is built from 13 residues. V was cut by 6 bases and J by 4 bases, with 16 bases left in between. DNA for the CDR3: TGCAGCGTGGGCCACAGGAAGACTTACGAGCAGTACTTC. This gives the protein CSVGHRKTYEQYF.

The rearrangement uses TRBV19 and TRBJ1-3; D gene unclear. Germline loops: CDR1 LNHDA, CDR2 SQIVND (reference sequence). The CDR3 is made up of 15 amino acids. The V end was cut by 6 bases, the J end by 0 bases, with 12 bases between. CDR3 residues: CASSSPTLSGNTIYF. CDR3 bases: TGTGCCAGTAGCTCACCCACTCTCTCTGGAAACACCATATATTTT. The complete variable domain, with remaining parts taken from reference TRBV19 and TRBJ1-3, reads DGGITQSPKYLFRKEGQNVTLSCEQNLNHDAMYWYRQDPGQGLRLIYYSQIVNDFQKGDIAEGYSVSREKKESFPLTVTSAQKNPTAFYLCASSSPTLSGNTIYFGEGSWLTVV.

The chain uses TRBV6-1 and TRBJ1-2; D perhaps matches TRBD1 (6 bases). The CDR3 totals 12 residues. The V gene lost 3 bases and the J gene lost 8 bases, with 10 bases spanning the gap. Germline CDR1 reads MNHNS; CDR2 reads SASEGT. CDR3 in amino acids: CASSDTGSGYTF. CDR3 DNA: TGTGCCAGCAGTGATACAGGGAGCGGCTACACCTTC.

The V call is TRBV7-6, the J call TRBJ2-5, with 7 bases matching TRBD2. CDR3 length equals 17 residues. Trimming took 3 bases from V and 1 from J; bases not matched to a gene: 11. The germline gives CDR1 SGHVS, CDR2 FNYEAQ. The CDR3 nucleotides read TGTGCCAGCAGCTTGGGGCTAGCGGTAAACCTCCAAGAGACCCAGTACTTC. Translated: CASSLGLAVNLQETQYF.

V is TRBV30 and J is TRBJ1-4; TRBD1 matches at 8 bases. The CDR3 has 15 amino acids. Germline V gene lookup returns CDR1 GTSNPN and CDR2 SVGIG (reference sequence). J was trimmed by 7 bases and V by 2 bases; bases with no gene match: 9. The CDR3 DNA is TGTGCCTGGAGTACACAGACAGGGGATAGTGAAAAACTGTTTTTT. Translating it yields CAWSTQTGDSEKLFF.

The chain employs TRBV11-2 and TRBJ2-2, with 8 bases identical to TRBD1. V was pared by 1 base and J by 6 bases, with 7 bases of the junction left unmatched. The CDR3 has 16 residues. CDR1 and CDR2 (germline): SGHAT, FQNNGV. The CDR3 DNA reads TGTGCCAGCAGCTTAGCGGGGACAGGAGGGGCCGGGGAGCTGTTTTTT. This sequence encodes CASSLAGTGGAGELFF.